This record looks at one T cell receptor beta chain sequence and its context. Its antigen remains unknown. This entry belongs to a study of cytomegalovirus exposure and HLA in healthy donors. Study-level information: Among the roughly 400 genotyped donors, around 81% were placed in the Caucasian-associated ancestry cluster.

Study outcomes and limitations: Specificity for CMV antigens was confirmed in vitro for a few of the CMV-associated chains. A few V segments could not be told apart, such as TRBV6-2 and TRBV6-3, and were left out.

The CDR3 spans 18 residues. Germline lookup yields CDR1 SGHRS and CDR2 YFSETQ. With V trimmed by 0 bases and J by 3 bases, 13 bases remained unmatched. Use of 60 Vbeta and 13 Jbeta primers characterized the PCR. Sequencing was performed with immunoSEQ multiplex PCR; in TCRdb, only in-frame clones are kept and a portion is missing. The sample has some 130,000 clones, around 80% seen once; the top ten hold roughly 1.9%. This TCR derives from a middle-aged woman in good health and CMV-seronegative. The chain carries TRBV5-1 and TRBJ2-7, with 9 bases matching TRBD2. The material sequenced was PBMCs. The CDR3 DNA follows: TGCGCCAGCAGCTTGGGGCTAGCGGGGACGCAATACCACTACGAGCAGTACTTC. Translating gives CASSLGLAGTQYHYEQYF. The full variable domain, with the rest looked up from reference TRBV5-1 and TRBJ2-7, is KAGVTQTPRYLIKTRGQQVTLSCSPISGHRSVSWYQQTPGQGLQFLFEYFSETQRNKGNFPGRFSGRQFSNSRSEMNVSTLELGDSALYLCASSLGLAGTQYHYEQYFGPGTRLTVT.